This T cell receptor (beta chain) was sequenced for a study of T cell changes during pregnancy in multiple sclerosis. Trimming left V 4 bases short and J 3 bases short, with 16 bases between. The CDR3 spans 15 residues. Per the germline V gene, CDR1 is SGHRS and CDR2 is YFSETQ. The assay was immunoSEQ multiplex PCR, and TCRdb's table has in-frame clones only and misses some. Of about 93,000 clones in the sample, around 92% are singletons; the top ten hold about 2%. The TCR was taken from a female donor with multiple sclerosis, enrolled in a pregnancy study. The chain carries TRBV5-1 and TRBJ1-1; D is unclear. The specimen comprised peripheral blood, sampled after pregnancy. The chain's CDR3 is CASSAGTHIDTEAFF. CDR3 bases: TGCGCCAGCAGCGCCGGTACCCATATCGACACTGAAGCTTTCTTT.